This is a list of T cell receptor beta chains from one sample in a study of vaccination and CD4 T cells after COVID-19. TCRdb re-called the PCR reads with MiXCR, one entry per CDR3 protein. The sample records tens of thousands of distinct CDR3 sequences, roughly 44% being singletons. Antigens of these TCRs are unknown. Sequenced here: CD4+ T cells from blood, cultured in vitro, sampled before SARS-CoV-2 vaccination. Source of these receptors: a human donor who received a COVID-19 vaccine. Each CDR3 is given without its conserved first and last residue. Clone size appears in some rows only: once, few, many, or a class for an expanded clone.

size: .
V: TRBV9
J: TRBJ1-2
CDR3: ASSVDVGLWKGH

size: .
V: TRBV6-5
J: TRBJ2-2
CDR3: ASSYIAGGLNTGELF

size: .
V: TRBV20-1
J: TRBJ2-5
CDR3: SASVGTGVLETQY

size: medium-sized
V: TRBV20-1
J: TRBJ1-5
CDR3: SAREPTGGGNQPQH

size: few
V: TRBV24-1
J: TRBJ2-4
CDR3: ATSDPGQGAENIQY

size: .
V: TRBV20-1
J: TRBJ2-3
CDR3: SASVPAGDLDTQY

size: few
V: TRBV2
J: TRBJ2-1
CDR3: ATATSGEQF

size: .
V: TRBV12-3/TRBV12-4
J: TRBJ1-6
CDR3: ASSYGRGQSNSPLH

size: .
V: TRBV19
J: TRBJ1-2
CDR3: ASSRSLGRRGHNYGYT

size: .
V: TRBV6-5
J: TRBJ1-5
CDR3: ASSYIKREFANQPQH